The 14 T cell receptor beta chains presented below share a single source sample, sequenced in a study of identical twins. TCRdb processed the 5' RACE reads anew with MiXCR; each CDR3 protein has one entry. The data show about 240,000 distinct CDR3 sequences, 12% seen once. This sample was also put to use in a study of yellow fever vaccine responses in identical twins.

The sequenced sample consisted of memory (CD45RO+) T cells sorted from blood. These receptors came from a woman aged 18 to 35 in good health.

Only a few counts were recorded for this clonotype. The CDR3 reads CASRFGQANTEAFF. In DNA, the CDR3 is TGTGCCAGCAGGTTCGGACAGGCGAACACTGAAGCTTTCTTT. The V and J genes are TRBV7-9 and TRBJ1-1, with 7 bases identical to TRBD1. The length of the CDR3 is 14 residues. V trimming: 6 bases; J trimming: 1 base; junction bases outside the gene matches: 5. CDR1 is SEHNR and CDR2 is FQNEAQ in the germline V gene (reference sequence).

The chain is built from TRBV7-8 and TRBJ2-1, with 12 bases aligning to TRBD2. V lost 10 bases, J lost 4 bases, and 8 bases stayed unmatched. Germline assignment: CDR1 SGHVS and CDR2 FQNEAQ. The length of the CDR3 is 15 residues. The CDR3: CAILRTSGAYNEQFF. As DNA, the CDR3 is TGTGCCATTCTTCGGACTAGCGGGGCTTACAATGAGCAGTTCTTC. Filled out from reference TRBV7-8 and TRBJ2-1, the complete variable domain reads GAGVSQSPRYKVAKRGQDVALRCDPISGHVSLFWYQQALGQGPEFLTYFQNEAQLDKSGLPSDRFFAERPEGSVSTLKIQRTQQEDSAVYLCAILRTSGAYNEQFFGPGTRLTVL.

J is TRBJ1-4 and V is TRBV7-2; 8 bases are a match to TRBD1. This CDR3 is built from 15 residues. The V gene end was trimmed by 5 bases and the J gene end by 8 bases; junction bases not matched to a gene: 10. Germline CDR1 and CDR2: SGHTA and FQGNSA. CDR3 sequence: CASSTGQGSWEKLFF. CDR3 nucleotides: TGTGCCAGCAGCACCGGACAGGGTTCTTGGGAAAAACTGTTTTTT.

This clonotype was seen a few times. The rearrangement joins TRBV10-3 to TRBJ2-3; possibly TRBD1 for D (6 bases). Germline V CDR1 and CDR2: ENHRY, SYGVKD. This CDR3 contains 13 residues. V was clipped by 6 bases and J by 4 bases, with 11 bases between them. The CDR3 region is CAISVQGSDTQYF. CDR3 bases: TGTGCCATCAGCGTCCAGGGGTCAGATACGCAGTATTTT.

This clonotype was recorded once. A much larger clone is a single base away; this may be a read error. The rearrangement links TRBV5-1 to TRBJ2-2, with 10 bases lining up with TRBD1. Germline CDR1 SGHRS, CDR2 YFSETQ. This CDR3 has 16 residues. The DNA of the CDR3 is TGCGCCAGCAGCTTGGATGAGACAGGGGGCACCGGGGAGCTGCTTTTT. Translating it yields CASSLDETGGTGELLF.

The rearrangement uses TRBV7-9 and TRBJ1-4; D may be TRBD1 (5 bases). CDR1 and CDR2 from the germline V gene are SEHNR and FQNEAQ (reference sequence). The CDR3 runs 13 residues. V gave up 3 bases and J gave up 8 bases, with 10 bases separating them. The CDR3 sequence: CASSLNGAEKLFF. The CDR3 bases are TGTGCCAGCAGCTTGAATGGGGCCGAAAAACTGTTTTTT.

V is TRBV20-1 and J is TRBJ2-5; D is undetermined. The germline V gene encodes CDR1 DFQATT and CDR2 SNEGSKA (reference sequence). The CDR3 is 13 residues long. Trimming left V 3 bases short and J 1 base short, with 9 bases between. Written as DNA, the CDR3 is TGCAGTGCTAGGGGCAGAACCCAAGAGACCCAGTACTTC. Translation gives CSARGRTQETQYF.

This clonotype has just a few counts. This chain links TRBV5-5 with TRBJ1-5; 8 positions agree with TRBD1. This CDR3 has 14 residues. Trimming took 4 bases from V and 6 from J; bases not matched to a gene: 6. CDR1 is SGHKS, CDR2 YYEKEE, per germline (reference sequence). In nucleotides, the CDR3 is TGTGCCAGCAGCATGACAGGGGATAGTCAGCCCCAGCATTTT. It translates to CASSMTGDSQPQHF. Combining the CDR3 with reference TRBV5-5 and TRBJ1-5 gives the whole variable domain DAGVTQSPTHLIKTRGQQVTLRCSPISGHKSVSWYQQVLGQGPQFIFQYYEKEERGRGNFPDRFSARQFPNYSSELNVNALLLGDSALYLCASSMTGDSQPQHFGDGTRLSIL.

The gene calls are TRBV14 and TRBJ2-1; TRBD2 might be the D (6 bases). CDR1 and CDR2 (germline): SGHDN, FVKESK. The CDR3 is 14 amino acids. With 5 bases removed from V and 1 base from J, the gap between germline ends came to 9 bases. The CDR3 nucleotides read TGTGCCAGCAGCGAGCTAGCGTCCTACAATGAGCAGTTCTTC. It yields the protein CASSELASYNEQFF. The complete variable domain, with remaining parts taken from reference TRBV14 and TRBJ2-1, reads EAGVTQFPSHSVIEKGQTVTLRCDPISGHDNLYWYRRVMGKEIKFLLHFVKESKQDESGMPNNRFLAERTGGTYSTLKVQPAELEDSGVYFCASSELASYNEQFFGPGTRLTVL.

The J gene is TRBJ1-1, the V gene TRBV2; D gene ambiguous. The CDR3 contains 13 residues. Germline loops: CDR1 SNHLY, CDR2 FYNNEI. V lost 7 bases and J lost 6, with 15 bases in between. The CDR3 DNA is TGTGCCAGCAATATAGGACCGTCGGCTGAAGCTTTCTTT. Its protein is CASNIGPSAEAFF.

The chain couples TRBV7-2 to TRBJ2-2, with 13 bases that match TRBD2. CDR1 is SGHTA and CDR2 is FQGNSA in the germline V gene. The CDR3 is 16 amino acids. Trimming took 5 bases from V and 5 from J; bases not matched to a gene: 5. This CDR3 reads CASSRTSGSETGELFF. As DNA, the CDR3 is TGTGCCAGCAGCCGGACTAGCGGGAGTGAGACCGGGGAGCTGTTTTTT.

In this sample, this clonotype turned up many times. CDR3 in DNA: TGTGCCAGCCACGATTCGCGGGGGTACAATGAGCAGTTCTTC. It is translated as CASHDSRGYNEQFF. V is TRBV25-1 and J is TRBJ2-1, with 7 bases identical to TRBD2. Germline lookup yields CDR1 MGHDK and CDR2 SYGVNS. V trimming: 8 bases; J trimming: 4 bases; junction bases outside the gene matches: 8. The CDR3 totals 14 residues.

This clonotype was counted between two and nine times. V gene TRBV20-1 combines with J gene TRBJ2-7, with TRBD2 matching 11 bases. Germline CDR1 DFQATT, CDR2 SNEGSKA (reference sequence). Unmatched junction bases numbered 4, after V lost 0 bases and J lost 0 bases. This CDR3 comprises 16 residues. CDR3 protein: CSARDSGRAPSYEQYF. The CDR3 DNA reads as TGCAGTGCTAGAGATAGCGGGAGGGCCCCCTCCTACGAGCAGTACTTC.

CDR3: CASSRTGRNEQFF. As DNA, the CDR3 is TGTGCCAGCAGCCGGACAGGGCGCAATGAGCAGTTCTTC. The chain is built from TRBV7-3 and TRBJ2-1; 8 positions match TRBD1. Germline CDR1 SGHTA, CDR2 FQGTGA. The CDR3 has 13 residues. V shed 5 bases and J 6 bases; nucleotides not matched to a gene: 3.